This T cell receptor beta chain was profiled in a study of PD-1 blockade in classical Hodgkin lymphoma. Study-wide points: Complete responders had baseline diversity similar to newly diagnosed patients. A significant rise in TCR diversity by C4D1 was seen for CD4+ but not CD8+ cells.

On this clone: Its specificity is not known.

Repertoires were generated with immunoSEQ multiplex PCR, while TCRdb's copy carries only in-frame clones and drops some. The sample includes about 24,000 clones, roughly 70% seen only once; the top ten take roughly a fifth. Time point given: cycle 4 day 1 (C4D1), after 6 weeks of nivolumab. Relapse after autologous stem cell transplantation occurred in every patient, and brentuximab vedotin exposure varied. This clonotype was obtained from a human donor with classical Hodgkin lymphoma. Sample: peripheral blood mononuclear cells (PBMCs), taken before the fourth cycle of nivolumab.

The CDR3 region has the DNA TGTGCCAGTAGTATAACGGTCCACACAGATACGCAGTATTTT. It is translated as CASSITVHTDTQYF. V usage is TRBV19 and J usage is TRBJ2-3, with D unclear. Germline CDR1 LNHDA, CDR2 SQIVND (reference sequence). CDR3 length: 14 residues. Trimming cost V 2 bases and J 2 bases, with 8 bases left between them. Full variable domain (rest looked up from reference TRBV19 and TRBJ2-3): DGGITQSPKYLFRKEGQNVTLSCEQNLNHDAMYWYRQDPGQGLRLIYYSQIVNDFQKGDIAEGYSVSREKKESFPLTVTSAQKNPTAFYLCASSITVHTDTQYFGPGTRLTVL.